Detailed here is one TCR beta chain. What it binds is unknown. The data stem from a study of vaccination and CD4 T cells after COVID-19. With the Oncomine TCR Beta short-read assay, DNA from cultured CD4+ T cells was sequenced. Using its own MiXCR run on the PCR reads, TCRdb lists one record per CDR3 protein. The data show 25,000 to 30,000 distinct CDR3 sequences, approximately 50% seen once. The treatment here: approximately nine-day PBMC culture with coronavirus spike peptide pools or control peptides (ViraFEST assay). The J segment lost 0 bases and the V segment lost 5 bases, leaving 5 bases of the junction unmatched. The CDR3 consists of 16 residues. Germline V CDR1 and CDR2: MNHNS, SASEGT.

The J gene is TRBJ2-1, the V gene TRBV6-1, with 9 bases that match TRBD2. The source material was CD4+ T cells from blood, cultured in vitro, sampled before SARS-CoV-2 vaccination. This receptor was identified in a human donor who received a COVID-19 vaccine. The CDR3 protein is CASSHRLAVSYNEQFF. The CDR3, as DNA: TGTGCCAGCAGTCATCGACTAGCGGTCTCCTACAATGAGCAGTTCTTC.